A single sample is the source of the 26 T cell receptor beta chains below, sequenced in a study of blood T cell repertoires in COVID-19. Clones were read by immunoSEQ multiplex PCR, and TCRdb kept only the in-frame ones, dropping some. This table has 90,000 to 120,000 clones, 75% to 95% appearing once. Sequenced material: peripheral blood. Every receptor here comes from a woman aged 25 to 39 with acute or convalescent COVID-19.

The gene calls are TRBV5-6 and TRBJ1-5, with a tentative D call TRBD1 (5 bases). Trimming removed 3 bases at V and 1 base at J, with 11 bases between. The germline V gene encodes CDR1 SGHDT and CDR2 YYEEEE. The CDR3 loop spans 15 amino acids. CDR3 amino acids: CASSSGPASNQPQHF. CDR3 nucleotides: TGTGCCAGCAGCTCAGGGCCTGCGAGCAATCAGCCCCAGCATTTT. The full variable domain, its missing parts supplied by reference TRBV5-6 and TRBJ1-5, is DAGVTQSPTHLIKTRGQQVTLRCSPKSGHDTVSWYQQALGQGPQFIFQYYEEEERQRGNFPDRFSGHQFPNYSSELNVNALLLGDSALYLCASSSGPASNQPQHFGDGTRLSIL.

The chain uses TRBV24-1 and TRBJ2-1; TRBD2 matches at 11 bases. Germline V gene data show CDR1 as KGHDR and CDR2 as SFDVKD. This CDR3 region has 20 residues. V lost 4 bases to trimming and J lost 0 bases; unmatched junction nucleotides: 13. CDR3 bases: TGTGCCACCAGTGACCCTCTGCCCGGGACTAGCGGAAGCTCCTACAATGAGCAGTTCTTC. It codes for CATSDPLPGTSGSSYNEQFF.

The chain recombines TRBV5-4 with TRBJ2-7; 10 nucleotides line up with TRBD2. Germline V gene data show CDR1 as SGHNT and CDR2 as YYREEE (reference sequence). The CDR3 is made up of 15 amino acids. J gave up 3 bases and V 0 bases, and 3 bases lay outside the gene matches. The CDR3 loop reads CASSLATSGNYEQYF. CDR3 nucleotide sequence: TGTGCCAGCAGCTTGGCAACTAGCGGGAACTACGAGCAGTACTTC.

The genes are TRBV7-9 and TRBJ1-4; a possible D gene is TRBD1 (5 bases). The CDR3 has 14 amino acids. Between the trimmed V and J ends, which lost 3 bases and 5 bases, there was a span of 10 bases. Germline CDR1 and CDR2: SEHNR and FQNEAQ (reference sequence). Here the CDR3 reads CASSLGRVNEKLFF. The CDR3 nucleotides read TGTGCCAGCAGCTTGGGCAGGGTCAATGAAAAACTGTTTTTT.

The chain's CDR3 is CASSLEDFRYTDTQYF. The CDR3 DNA follows: TGTGCCAGCAGCTTAGAAGACTTCCGATACACAGATACGCAGTATTTT. V and J are TRBV7-2 and TRBJ2-3; no reliable D call. The length of the CDR3 is 16 residues. Germline V gives CDR1 SGHTA, CDR2 FQGNSA. Trimming left V 1 base short and J 2 bases short, with 13 bases between.

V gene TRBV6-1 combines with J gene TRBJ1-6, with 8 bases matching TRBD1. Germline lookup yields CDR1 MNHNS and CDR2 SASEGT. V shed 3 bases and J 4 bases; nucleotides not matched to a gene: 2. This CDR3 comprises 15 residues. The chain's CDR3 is CASSEQGAYNSPLHF. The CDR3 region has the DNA TGTGCCAGCAGTGAGCAGGGGGCTTATAATTCACCCCTCCACTTT.

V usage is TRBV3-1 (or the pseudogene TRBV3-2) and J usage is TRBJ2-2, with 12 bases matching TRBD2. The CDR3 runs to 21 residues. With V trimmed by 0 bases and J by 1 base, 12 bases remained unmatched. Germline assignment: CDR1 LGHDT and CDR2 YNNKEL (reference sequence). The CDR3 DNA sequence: TGTGCCAGCAGCCAAGATAATCGGCTAGCGGGGGGGCCGTTGAACACCGGGGAGCTGTTTTTT. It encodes CASSQDNRLAGGPLNTGELFF.

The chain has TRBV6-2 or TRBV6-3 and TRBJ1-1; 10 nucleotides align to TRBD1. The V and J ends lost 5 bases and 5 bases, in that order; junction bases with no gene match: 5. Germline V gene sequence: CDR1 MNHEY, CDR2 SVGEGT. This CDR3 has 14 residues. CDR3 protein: CASSRQGAGTEAFF. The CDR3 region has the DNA TGTGCCAGCAGTCGACAGGGGGCTGGAACTGAAGCTTTCTTT.

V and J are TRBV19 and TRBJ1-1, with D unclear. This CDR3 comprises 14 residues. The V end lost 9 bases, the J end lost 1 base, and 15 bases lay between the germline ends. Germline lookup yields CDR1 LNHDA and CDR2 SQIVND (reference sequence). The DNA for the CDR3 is TGTGCCAGCCGGGATTATACGCGGAACACTGAAGCTTTCTTT. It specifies CASRDYTRNTEAFF.

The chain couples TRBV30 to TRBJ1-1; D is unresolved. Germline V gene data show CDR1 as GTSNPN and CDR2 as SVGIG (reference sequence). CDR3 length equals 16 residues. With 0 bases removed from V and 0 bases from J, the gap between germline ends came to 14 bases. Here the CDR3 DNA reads TGTGCCTGGAGTGTACGGAGGTTCGATTTGAACACTGAAGCTTTCTTT. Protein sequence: CAWSVRRFDLNTEAFF.

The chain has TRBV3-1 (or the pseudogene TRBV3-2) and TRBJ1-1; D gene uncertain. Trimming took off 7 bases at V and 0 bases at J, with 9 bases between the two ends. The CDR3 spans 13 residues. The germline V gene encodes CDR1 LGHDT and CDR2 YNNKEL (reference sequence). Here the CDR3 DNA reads TGTGCCAGCAACCTCGGGATGAACACTGAAGCTTTCTTT. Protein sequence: CASNLGMNTEAFF.

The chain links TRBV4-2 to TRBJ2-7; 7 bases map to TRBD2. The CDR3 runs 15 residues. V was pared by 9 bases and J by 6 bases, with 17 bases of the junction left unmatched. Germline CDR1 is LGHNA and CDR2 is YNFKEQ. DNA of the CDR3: TGTGCCAGTCCCGGTAGGGAGGGGTCATTTGGCGAGCAGTACTTC. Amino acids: CASPGREGSFGEQYF.

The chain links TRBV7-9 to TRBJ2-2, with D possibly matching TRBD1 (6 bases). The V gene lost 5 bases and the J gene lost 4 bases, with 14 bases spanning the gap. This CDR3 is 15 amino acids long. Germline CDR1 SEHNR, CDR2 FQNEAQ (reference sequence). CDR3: CASSPGHGSTGELFF. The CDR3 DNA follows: TGTGCCAGCAGCCCGGGACATGGTAGCACCGGGGAGCTGTTTTTT.

CDR3 nucleotide sequence: TGTGCCAGTAGTATAGTAAAGGGGAAACAAGAGACCCAGTACTTC. Its translation is CASSIVKGKQETQYF. The gene calls are TRBV19 and TRBJ2-5, with D possibly being TRBD1 (5 bases). The CDR3 sequence is 15 residues long. CDR1 is LNHDA, CDR2 SQIVND, per germline (reference sequence). The V gene lost 1 base and the J gene lost 2 bases, with 11 bases spanning the gap.

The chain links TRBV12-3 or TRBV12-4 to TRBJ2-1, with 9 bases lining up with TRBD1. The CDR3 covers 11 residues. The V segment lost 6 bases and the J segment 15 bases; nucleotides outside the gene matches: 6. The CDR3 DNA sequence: TGTGCCAGCAGCCGGGGACAGGGCTCGTTCTTC. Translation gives CASSRGQGSFF.

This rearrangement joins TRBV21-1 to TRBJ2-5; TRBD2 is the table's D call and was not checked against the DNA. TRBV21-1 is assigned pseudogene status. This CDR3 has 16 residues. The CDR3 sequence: CASGPFQRDYQETQYF. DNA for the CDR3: TGTGCCAGCGGGCCTTTCCAGCGGGATTACCAAGAGACCCAGTACTTC.

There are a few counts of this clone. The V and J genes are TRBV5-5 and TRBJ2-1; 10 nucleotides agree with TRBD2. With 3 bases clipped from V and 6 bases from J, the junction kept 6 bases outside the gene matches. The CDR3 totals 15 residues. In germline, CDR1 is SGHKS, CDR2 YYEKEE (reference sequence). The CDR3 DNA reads TGTGCCAGCAGCTACGGACTAGCGGACAGCAATGAGCAGTTCTTC. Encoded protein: CASSYGLADSNEQFF. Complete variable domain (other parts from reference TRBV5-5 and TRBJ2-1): DAGVTQSPTHLIKTRGQQVTLRCSPISGHKSVSWYQQVLGQGPQFIFQYYEKEERGRGNFPDRFSARQFPNYSSELNVNALLLGDSALYLCASSYGLADSNEQFFGPGTRLTVL.

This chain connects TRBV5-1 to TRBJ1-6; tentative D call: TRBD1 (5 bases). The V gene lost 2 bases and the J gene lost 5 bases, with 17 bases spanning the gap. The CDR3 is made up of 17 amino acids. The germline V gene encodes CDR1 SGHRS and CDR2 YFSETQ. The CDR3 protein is CASSLTSAGGDNSPLHF. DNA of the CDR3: TGCGCCAGCAGCTTAACCTCCGCAGGAGGGGATAATTCACCCCTCCACTTT.

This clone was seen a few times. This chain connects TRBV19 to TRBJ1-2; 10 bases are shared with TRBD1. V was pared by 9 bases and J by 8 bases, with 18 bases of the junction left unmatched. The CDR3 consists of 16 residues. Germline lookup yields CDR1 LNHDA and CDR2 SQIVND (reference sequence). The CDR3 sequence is CASSTGTGASFGGYTF. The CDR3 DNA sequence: TGTGCCAGCTCAACCGGGACAGGGGCTTCTTTTGGAGGCTACACCTTC.

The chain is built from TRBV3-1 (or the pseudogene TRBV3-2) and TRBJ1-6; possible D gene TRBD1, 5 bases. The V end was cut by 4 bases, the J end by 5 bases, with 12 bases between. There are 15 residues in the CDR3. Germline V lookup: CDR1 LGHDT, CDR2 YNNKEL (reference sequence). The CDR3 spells CASSLGGGNNSPLHF. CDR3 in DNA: TGTGCCAGCAGCCTAGGCGGGGGAAATAATTCACCCCTCCACTTT.

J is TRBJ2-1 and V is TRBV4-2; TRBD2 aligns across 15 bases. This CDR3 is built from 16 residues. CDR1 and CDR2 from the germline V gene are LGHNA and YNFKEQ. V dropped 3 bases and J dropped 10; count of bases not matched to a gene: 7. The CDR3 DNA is TGTGCCAGCAGCCATGGACTAGCGGGGGGGCAGAGAGAGCAGTTCTTC. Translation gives CASSHGLAGGQREQFF.

CDR3 coding DNA: TGTGCCAGCAGCCGACCATTTGGAGGAGAGACCCAGTACTTC. This encodes CASSRPFGGETQYF. V and J are TRBV11-3 and TRBJ2-5; weak D call: TRBD2 (5 bases). This CDR3 region has 14 residues. V was clipped by 5 bases and J by 4 bases, with 14 bases between them. The V gene's germline CDR1 is SGHNT and CDR2 YENEEA.

CDR3 DNA: TGTGCCAGTAGTATAGATTCGACACCTTTGAACACTGAAGCTTTCTTT. Translating gives CASSIDSTPLNTEAFF. V and J are TRBV19 and TRBJ1-1; unclear D gene. Trimming left V 0 bases short and J 0 bases short, with 11 bases between. This CDR3 spans 16 amino acids. Germline assignment: CDR1 LNHDA and CDR2 SQIVND (reference sequence).

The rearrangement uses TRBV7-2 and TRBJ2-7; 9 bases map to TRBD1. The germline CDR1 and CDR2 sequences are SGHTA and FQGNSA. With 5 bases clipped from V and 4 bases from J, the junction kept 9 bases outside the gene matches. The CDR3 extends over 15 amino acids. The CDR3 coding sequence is TGTGCCAGCAGCCCGGACCGGGACAGGGTTTACGAGCAGTACTTC. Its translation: CASSPDRDRVYEQYF.

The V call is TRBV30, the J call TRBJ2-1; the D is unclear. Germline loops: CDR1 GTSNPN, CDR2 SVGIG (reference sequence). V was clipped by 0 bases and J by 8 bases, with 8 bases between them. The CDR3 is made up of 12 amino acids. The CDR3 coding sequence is TGTGCCTGGAGTGTACTGGGCTATGAGCAGTTCTTC. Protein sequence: CAWSVLGYEQFF.

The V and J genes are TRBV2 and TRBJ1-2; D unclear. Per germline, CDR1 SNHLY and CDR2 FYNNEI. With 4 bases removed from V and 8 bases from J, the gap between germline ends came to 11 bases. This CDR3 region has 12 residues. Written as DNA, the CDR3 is TGTGCCAGCAGTGTGGAGGGTGGAGGCTACACCTTC. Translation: CASSVEGGGYTF.